The 22 T cell receptor beta chains reported below all come from one sample, sequenced in a study of PD-1 blockade in classical Hodgkin lymphoma. Time point denoted: cycle 4 day 1 (C4D1), after more than five weeks of nivolumab. Exposure to brentuximab vedotin varied, and each patient had relapsed following autologous stem cell transplantation. Magnetic negative selection was used to purify CD4+ T cells from thawed PBMCs. The protocol was immunoSEQ multiplex PCR, while the TCRdb copy is restricted to in-frame clones and leaves out a portion. The sample records tens of thousands of clones, around three quarters being singletons. The input for sequencing was CD4+ T cells from blood, taken before the fourth cycle of nivolumab. All receptors come from a human donor with classical Hodgkin lymphoma.

This clone was counted between two and nine times. One end of the junction does not line up with germline, which may come from a read error. The chain has TRBV4-2 and TRBJ2-7; D is possibly TRBD2 (5 bases). Germline values: CDR1 LGHNA, CDR2 YNFKEQ. The CDR3 has 13 amino acids. The CDR3 loop reads CASSQGMGGHQEF. The CDR3 nucleotides read TGTGCCAGCAGCCAAGGGATGGGCGGGCATCAGGAGTTC.

V and J are TRBV6-1 and TRBJ2-5, with D perhaps TRBD2 (5 bases). The CDR3 runs 14 residues. V lost 1 base, J lost 1 base, and 7 bases lay in between. The germline V gene has CDR1 MNHNS and CDR2 SASEGT. This CDR3 is CASSEGRSQETQYF. CDR3 sequence (DNA): TGTGCCAGCAGTGAAGGGAGGTCCCAAGAGACCCAGTACTTC.

The genes are TRBV5-1 and TRBJ2-7; perhaps TRBD1 as D (6 bases). The V and J ends lost 0 bases and 2 bases respectively, with 12 bases between them. CDR1 and CDR2 from the germline V gene are SGHRS and YFSETQ. The CDR3 has 15 amino acids. CDR3 DNA: TGCGCCAGCAGCTTGGCAGGGGCCGGGGCCTACGAGCAGTACTTC. Its protein is CASSLAGAGAYEQYF.

The chain carries TRBV6-1 and TRBJ2-1; D gene uncertain. Trimming pared 10 bases from V and 6 bases from J, leaving 13 bases between. CDR1 is MNHNS and CDR2 is SASEGT in the germline V gene. The CDR3 spans 12 residues. The CDR3 sequence is CATFEAPNEQFF. The DNA for the CDR3 is TGTGCCACCTTCGAAGCGCCCAATGAGCAGTTCTTC.

This sequence joins TRBV5-1 and TRBJ2-5; 10 nucleotides agree with TRBD2. Germline assignment: CDR1 SGHRS and CDR2 YFSETQ. J gave up 3 bases and V 3 bases, and 8 bases lay outside the gene matches. The CDR3 is made up of 16 amino acids. CDR3 in amino acids: CASSSSGGAVKETQYF. DNA for the CDR3: TGCGCCAGCAGCTCAAGCGGGGGGGCAGTAAAAGAGACCCAGTACTTC.

This chain joins TRBV6-1 and TRBJ2-5; 10 nucleotides line up with TRBD2. The trim removed 4 bases at V and 4 bases at J, leaving 3 bases unmatched. Germline assignment: CDR1 MNHNS and CDR2 SASEGT. This CDR3 spans 14 amino acids. CDR3 sequence reads: CASSGGLATETQYF. The CDR3 DNA reads as TGTGCCAGCAGTGGGGGACTAGCGACAGAGACCCAGTACTTC.

V is TRBV15 and J is TRBJ2-2; possibly TRBD1 for D (5 bases). This CDR3 region has 15 residues. The germline V gene has CDR1 LNHNV and CDR2 YYDKDF (reference sequence). V lost 7 bases to trimming and J lost 0 bases, with 12 bases between them. Here the CDR3 reads CATKAGHTNTGELFF. CDR3 nucleotide sequence: TGTGCCACCAAAGCAGGGCACACGAACACCGGGGAGCTGTTTTTT.

The chain links TRBV14 to TRBJ1-1; 7 bases are shared with TRBD1. Looked up from germline, CDR1 is SGHDN and CDR2 is FVKESK. This CDR3 has 19 residues. With V trimmed by 0 bases and J by 0 bases, 13 bases remained unmatched. CDR3 nucleotides: TGTGCCAGCAGCCAAGATACCCGCGGGACAGCCCCAATGAACACTGAAGCTTTCTTT. It codes for CASSQDTRGTAPMNTEAFF.

Notes on this clone: This likely comes from a read error, as the CDR3 has no conserved phenylalanine or tryptophan at its end. The DNA is left out, because the CDR3 cannot be placed on it with certainty; the CDR3 is given as TCRdb lists it. The chain recombines TRBV12-2 with TRBJ2-6. TRBV12-2 represents a pseudogene. With termini counted, the CDR3 has 14 amino acids. The chain's CDR3 is CASRRLETPHKVGL.

This sequence joins TRBV27 and TRBJ1-1, with D maybe TRBD1 (6 bases). The germline V gene has CDR1 MNHEY and CDR2 SMNVEV (reference sequence). The CDR3 covers 13 residues. V was clipped by 5 bases and J by 4 bases, with 11 bases between them. The CDR3 nucleotides read TGTGCCAGCAGTCATCAGGGGACCACTGAAGCTTTCTTT. Protein: CASSHQGTTEAFF.

The chain joins TRBV7-2 to TRBJ1-1; D not certain. Germline loops: CDR1 SGHTA, CDR2 FQGNSA. CDR3 length equals 13 residues. V gave up 1 base and J gave up 1 base, with 4 bases separating them. The CDR3: CASSLGENTEAFF. The CDR3 region has the DNA TGTGCCAGCAGCTTAGGGGAGAACACTGAAGCTTTCTTT.

This clone was observed once. V usage is TRBV19 and J usage is TRBJ2-3, with TRBD2 matching 10 bases. The CDR3 covers 18 residues. V lost 5 bases, J lost 5 bases, and 16 bases stayed unmatched. Germline loops: CDR1 LNHDA, CDR2 SQIVND (reference sequence). The CDR3 protein is CASSPGFWTSGVKDTQYF. DNA of the CDR3: TGTGCCAGTAGTCCAGGTTTTTGGACTAGCGGTGTTAAAGATACGCAGTATTTT.

The chain has TRBV5-4 and TRBJ2-5; D is unclear. The CDR3 covers 16 residues. Germline CDR1 SGHNT, CDR2 YYREEE (reference sequence). Trimming stripped 0 bases from V and 5 bases from J, with 17 bases between. The CDR3 loop reads CASSLDARPGGETQYF. DNA of the CDR3: TGTGCCAGCAGCTTGGACGCTAGGCCCGGTGGGGAGACCCAGTACTTC. The variable domain in full, with the rest retrieved from reference TRBV5-4 and TRBJ2-5, is ETGVTQSPTHLIKTRGQQVTLRCSSQSGHNTVSWYQQALGQGPQFIFQYYREEENGRGNFPPRFSGLQFPNYSSELNVNALELDDSALYLCASSLDARPGGETQYFGPGTRLLVL.

This clone came up a few times. The chain recombines TRBV19 with TRBJ1-6, with TRBD1 identical over 8 bases. This CDR3 has 15 amino acids. Germline CDR1 and CDR2: LNHDA and SQIVND (reference sequence). Trimming took 0 bases from V and 9 from J; bases not matched to a gene: 4. CDR3 in amino acids: CASSIERTGRSPLHF. CDR3 bases: TGTGCCAGTAGTATAGAACGGACAGGGCGTTCACCCCTCCACTTT.

CDR3 sequence: CASRPAGGIYNEQFF. The CDR3 nucleotides are TGTGCCAGCAGACCAGCGGGGGGAATCTACAATGAGCAGTTCTTC. The chain has TRBV7-2 and TRBJ2-1, with 9 nucleotides matching TRBD2. Trimming took 6 bases from V and 3 from J; bases not matched to a gene: 6. Germline-derived CDR1 and CDR2 are SGHTA and FQGNSA. This CDR3 is built from 15 residues.

The V gene is TRBV7-2, the J gene TRBJ1-5; 7 bases are shared with TRBD1. Trimming at V came to 4 bases and at J to 9 bases, leaving 15 bases not matched to a gene. Germline CDR1 and CDR2: SGHTA and FQGNSA. CDR3 length: 16 residues. The CDR3 region has the DNA TGTGCCAGCAGCTCCACCCTGGACAGGCCCCCGGGGCCCCAGCATTTT. This encodes CASSSTLDRPPGPQHF.

The chain uses TRBV7-6 and TRBJ2-2; 7 nucleotides align to TRBD2. The CDR3 has 14 residues. From germline, CDR1 is SGHVS and CDR2 FNYEAQ. The CDR3 DNA reads TGTGCTGCAAGCCGGGGGGAGTACACCGGGGAGCTGTTTTTT. This encodes CAASRGEYTGELFF.

The chain combines TRBV30 with TRBJ2-2; the D is unclear. CDR3 size: 12 residues. The ends were cut back, 3 bases at V and 4 bases at J, with 6 bases in the middle. The V gene's germline CDR1 is GTSNPN and CDR2 SVGIG (reference sequence). CDR3 amino acids: CAWRRSTGELFF. The DNA of the CDR3 is TGTGCCTGGAGGCGGAGCACCGGGGAGCTGTTTTTT.

The sample holds a few counts of this clone. V and J are TRBV2 and TRBJ1-6; no definite D call. Trimming took 5 bases from V and 0 from J, leaving 8 bases between them. This CDR3 has 15 amino acids. The germline CDR1 and CDR2 sequences are SNHLY and FYNNEI. This CDR3 is CASSIESSYNSPLHF. The CDR3 coding sequence is TGTGCCAGCAGTATAGAAAGCTCCTATAATTCACCCCTCCACTTT.

V and J are TRBV2 and TRBJ2-7; no definite D call. V lost 3 bases and J 2 bases, leaving 11 bases between the germline ends. This CDR3 comprises 14 residues. From germline, CDR1 is SNHLY and CDR2 FYNNEI. The CDR3 loop reads CASSEPWGPYEQYF. As DNA, the CDR3 is TGTGCCAGCAGTGAGCCATGGGGTCCCTACGAGCAGTACTTC. The variable domain in full, completed from reference TRBV2 and TRBJ2-7, reads EPEVTQTPSHQVTQMGQEVILRCVPISNHLYFYWYRQILGQKVEFLVSFYNNEISEKSEIFDDQFSVERPDGSNFTLKIRSTKLEDSAMYFCASSEPWGPYEQYFGPGTRLTVT.

This clone was picked up a small number of times. The chain recombines TRBV18 with TRBJ1-2; no firm D call. The CDR3 is 12 residues long. V was cut by 4 bases and J by 2 bases, with 5 bases left in between. Germline assignment: CDR1 KGHSH and CDR2 LQKENI. CDR3 sequence reads: CASSQDNYGYTF. The CDR3 coding sequence is TGTGCCAGCTCACAAGACAACTATGGCTACACCTTC.

The rearrangement joins TRBV4-2 to TRBJ1-6, with D possibly TRBD1 on 5 matching bases. The germline CDR1 and CDR2 sequences are LGHNA and YNFKEQ. Trimming removed 0 bases at V and 6 bases at J, with 12 bases between. This CDR3 has 16 amino acids. CDR3 coding DNA: TGTGCCAGCAGCCAAGAGGGGGGATTTACTAATTCACCCCTCCACTTT. Its protein product is CASSQEGGFTNSPLHF.